Listed below are T cell receptor beta chains from one sample, sequenced in a study of CD8 T cells in ankylosing spondylitis. One entry per CDR3 protein, called by TCRdb with MiXCR from the 5' RACE reads. The sample lists more than 500,000 distinct CDR3 sequences; 5.3% were seen once. The sequencing sample was made of blood, either unsorted or a sorted T cell fraction (not recorded which). All receptors come from a male donor with ankylosing spondylitis. Both conserved end residues are part of each CDR3. The D gene is left open where the match is weak. Clone size is not always given. Where it is, it says once, few, many or a class for expanded clones.

V gene,clone size,J gene,D gene,CDR3 DNA,CDR3 protein
TRBV4-3,many,TRBJ1-6,-,TGCGCCAGCAGCCAAGATAACAGGGTCGGTTCACCCCTCCACTTT,CASSQDNRVGSPLHF
TRBV15,many,TRBJ1-5,-,TGTGCCACCAGCAGAGATCGGCTAAATAGCAATCAGCCCCAGCATTTT,CATSRDRLNSNQPQHF
TRBV11-1,many,TRBJ2-1,-,TGTGCCAGCAGCTTCCGCAGGGGCAAGAGCTCCTACAATGAGCAGTTCTTC,CASSFRRGKSSYNEQFF
TRBV5-1,many,TRBJ2-7,-,TGCGCCAGCAGCTATCGACGGTCATCCTACGAGCAGTACTTC,CASSYRRSSYEQYF
TRBV20-1,-,TRBJ1-6,-,TGCTGTGCTAGAGATCTCGGAGGAACTTATAATTCACCCCTCCACTTT,CCARDLGGTYNSPLHF
TRBV4-3,many,TRBJ2-7,TRBD1,TGCGCCAGCAGCCAAGTTTTTCCGGGACAGTTCTACGAGCAGTACTTC,CASSQVFPGQFYEQYF
TRBV4-2,-,TRBJ2-6,-,TGTGCCAGCAGCCAACGAGGGAGGATTCCGTTTTCTGGGGCCAACGTCCTGACTTTC,CASSQRGRIPFSGANVLTF
TRBV20-1,many,TRBJ1-3,-,TGCAGTGCTAGAGGGATTTCTGGAAACACCATATATTTT,CSARGISGNTIYF
TRBV5-1,many,TRBJ2-5,TRBD2,TGCGCCAGCAGCTTGCGTTTTTTGGCGGGAGGCTCCCAAGAGACCCAGTACTTC,CASSLRFLAGGSQETQYF
TRBV24-1,many,TRBJ2-1,-,TGTGCCACCCGGTTCTCCAATGAGCAGTTCTTC,CATRFSNEQFF
TRBV5-4,many,TRBJ1-1,-,TGTGCCAGCAGCGGCGGATCCATGAACACTGAAGCTTTCTTT,CASSGGSMNTEAFF
TRBV6-2/TRBV6-3,many,TRBJ2-5,TRBD2,TGTGCCAGCAGTATAATAGCGGGGGGGTACCAAGAGACCCAGTACTTC,CASSIIAGGYQETQYF
TRBV29-1,many,TRBJ1-2,TRBD1,TGCAGCGTTGAAGGGACCAGGGGGGCTGGCTACACCTTC,CSVEGTRGAGYTF
TRBV7-2,-,TRBJ2-1,TRBD2,TGTGCCAGCAGCCGGCTAGCGGGAAGAAATGAGCAGTTCTTC,CASSRLAGRNEQFF
TRBV15,-,TRBJ1-4,TRBD1,TGTGCCACCAGCAGAACGGACAGGGGGCATGAAAAACTGTTTTTT,CATSRTDRGHEKLFF
TRBV7-2,many,TRBJ2-1,-,TGTGCCAGCAGCTTATGGGGAAGGGATAATGAGCAGTTCTTC,CASSLWGRDNEQFF